Each of the 29 T cell receptor beta chains below was sequenced from the same sample in a study of beta chain features in type 1 diabetes. General study findings and limits: Shorter TCRB CDR3s, moderately but significantly so, were found in Type 1 diabetes patients in all four CD4+ subsets.

The antigens these receptors bind are not known. Expressed TCRB transcripts were sequenced, since all the RNA that had been isolated was reverse transcribed. The table came from immunoSEQ multiplex PCR; TCRdb's copy has only in-frame clones and leaves some out. The table records around 97,000 clones, under 30% of them present only once. The sequenced material came from central memory CD4+ T cells from blood. These receptors all come from a woman aged 18-29 years with type 1 diabetes.

CDR3 sequence: CASSDAGTSGRRGEQFF. CDR3 nucleotides: TGCGCCAGCAGTGACGCCGGGACTAGCGGGAGACGGGGTGAGCAGTTCTTC. V gene TRBV10-1 combines with J gene TRBJ2-1; TRBD2 matches 14 bases. The CDR3 runs to 17 residues. Per the germline V gene, CDR1 is WNHNN and CDR2 is SYGVQD (reference sequence). The junction had 10 bases not matched to a gene; V was cut back by 3 bases and J by 9 bases.

This chain links TRBV2 with TRBJ2-7; 11 bases are shared with TRBD1. The V gene end was trimmed by 8 bases and the J gene end by 5 bases; junction bases not matched to a gene: 5. Per the germline V gene, CDR1 is SNHLY and CDR2 is FYNNEI. CDR3 length equals 13 residues. The CDR3 DNA follows: TGTGCCAGCCGCGGGACAGGGGGGCACGAGCAGTACTTC. This sequence encodes CASRGTGGHEQYF. Full variable domain (rest looked up from reference TRBV2 and TRBJ2-7): EPEVTQTPSHQVTQMGQEVILRCVPISNHLYFYWYRQILGQKVEFLVSFYNNEISEKSEIFDDQFSVERPDGSNFTLKIRSTKLEDSAMYFCASRGTGGHEQYFGPGTRLTVT.

The V call is TRBV19, the J call TRBJ2-5; D might be TRBD2 (5 bases). CDR3 length: 13 residues. The germline CDR1 and CDR2 sequences are LNHDA and SQIVND (reference sequence). V was clipped by 3 bases and J by 0 bases, with 5 bases between them. The CDR3 protein is CASSMEDQETQYF. DNA for the CDR3: TGTGCCAGTAGTATGGAGGACCAAGAGACCCAGTACTTC. Filled out from reference TRBV19 and TRBJ2-5, the complete variable domain reads DGGITQSPKYLFRKEGQNVTLSCEQNLNHDAMYWYRQDPGQGLRLIYYSQIVNDFQKGDIAEGYSVSREKKESFPLTVTSAQKNPTAFYLCASSMEDQETQYFGPGTRLLVL.

The chain couples TRBV10-2 to TRBJ2-1; TRBD1 matches at 9 bases. Unmatched junction bases numbered 9, after V lost 2 bases and J lost 10 bases. Germline V lookup: CDR1 WSHSY, CDR2 SAAADI. CDR3 length: 15 amino acids. The CDR3 protein is CASSERGTGSWEQFF. CDR3 sequence (DNA): TGCGCCAGCAGTGAGAGGGGGACAGGGTCGTGGGAGCAGTTCTTC.

This chain connects TRBV5-1 to TRBJ1-2; the match to TRBD1 covers 7 bases. The CDR3 runs to 16 residues. Germline V gene lookup returns CDR1 SGHRS and CDR2 YFSETQ. The ends lost 3 bases at V and 6 bases at J; junction bases unmatched: 14. The CDR3 region is CASSSPQGTEVDGYTF. CDR3 nucleotides: TGCGCCAGCAGCTCTCCACAGGGGACAGAGGTAGATGGCTACACCTTC.

This chain uses TRBV20-1 with TRBJ1-1; D remains ambiguous. The CDR3 extends over 11 amino acids. Germline CDR1 and CDR2: DFQATT and SNEGSKA (reference sequence). Written as DNA, the CDR3 is TGCAAGTCGGGGTTGAACACTGAAGCTTTCTTT. This codes for CKSGLNTEAFF.

This clone was seen a few times. V gene TRBV19 combines with J gene TRBJ2-1; 8 nucleotides line up with TRBD2. The CDR3 extends over 15 amino acids. The germline CDR1 and CDR2 sequences are LNHDA and SQIVND (reference sequence). The J segment lost 5 bases and the V segment lost 1 base, leaving 4 bases of the junction unmatched. CDR3 bases: TGTGCCAGTAGTATAGCCGGGACTAGACACAATGAGCAGTTCTTC. Its translation: CASSIAGTRHNEQFF.

This clone was recorded a few times. This sequence joins TRBV27 and TRBJ2-1, with TRBD2 as a possible D gene (7 bases). This CDR3 has 17 residues. CDR1 and CDR2 from the germline V gene are MNHEY and SMNVEV (reference sequence). V lost 7 bases and J 6 bases, leaving 25 bases between the germline ends. CDR3 sequence reads: CASKRGPTGTGANEQFF. The CDR3 bases are TGTGCCAGCAAGCGGGGTCCTACAGGGACTGGGGCCAATGAGCAGTTCTTC.

This clone came up a few times. The V call is TRBV5-4, the J call TRBJ2-1; 9 bases map to TRBD2. Losses at the gene ends were 4 bases for V and 4 bases for J; bases not matched to a gene: 6. This CDR3 comprises 15 residues. Germline CDR1 is SGHNT and CDR2 is YYREEE (reference sequence). The CDR3 region is CASSTTSGPYNEQFF. The CDR3 DNA reads as TGTGCCAGCAGCACTACTAGCGGGCCGTACAATGAGCAGTTCTTC.

This clone was observed a few times. This chain links TRBV7-3 with TRBJ2-1; D remains unclear. The CDR3 runs to 16 residues. The germline gives CDR1 SGHTA, CDR2 FQGTGA. The V end lost 0 bases, the J end lost 6 bases, and 15 bases lay between the germline ends. CDR3 DNA sequence: TGTGCCAGCAGCTTAACGCCGCGCGGAACCGGCAATGAGCAGTTCTTC. Residues: CASSLTPRGTGNEQFF.

The genes are TRBV11-2 and TRBJ2-1; 10 bases map to TRBD1. Unmatched junction bases numbered 11, after V lost 4 bases and J lost 8 bases. The CDR3 extends over 16 amino acids. Per germline, CDR1 SGHAT and CDR2 FQNNGV. The CDR3 reads CASSSTGGQGGDEQFF. Here the CDR3 DNA reads TGTGCCAGCAGCTCCACTGGCGGACAGGGGGGGGATGAGCAGTTCTTC.

This clone came up a few times. The rearrangement links TRBV2 to TRBJ2-7; D might be TRBD1 or TRBD2, each matching 5 bases. In germline, CDR1 is SNHLY, CDR2 FYNNEI. Deletions cut 6 bases from V and 3 bases from J, with 21 bases between. The CDR3 has 16 residues. The CDR3: CASSAPPPVGDYEQYV. The CDR3 DNA reads as TGTGCCAGCAGCGCCCCACCTCCCGTGGGGGACTACGAGCAGTACGTC.

The chain employs TRBV28 and TRBJ1-5; possibly TRBD1 for D (6 bases). Deletions cut 10 bases from V and 6 bases from J, with 16 bases between. Per germline, CDR1 MDHEN and CDR2 SYDVKM. This CDR3 is 13 amino acids long. CDR3 nucleotides: TGTGCCATCACACAGGGATTCGGTCAGCCCCAGCATTTT. Its protein is CAITQGFGQPQHF.

The chain is built from TRBV7-9 and TRBJ2-3; 12 bases match TRBD2. With 6 bases clipped from V and 2 bases from J, the junction kept 9 bases outside the gene matches. Per germline, CDR1 SEHNR and CDR2 FQNEAQ (reference sequence). CDR3 size: 17 residues. The chain's CDR3 is CASSSSLAGGATDTQYF. DNA for the CDR3: TGTGCCAGCAGTTCTAGCCTAGCGGGAGGGGCCACAGATACGCAGTATTTT.

The chain is built from TRBV18 and TRBJ2-3; 7 bases map to TRBD1. The CDR3 extends over 14 amino acids. Unmatched junction bases numbered 4, after V lost 3 bases and J lost 4 bases. The germline V gene has CDR1 KGHSH and CDR2 LQKENI. As DNA, the CDR3 is TGTGCCAGCTCACCCGGGCAGGGGGCAGATACGCAGTATTTT. It translates to CASSPGQGADTQYF.

The chain combines TRBV29-1 with TRBJ2-3; 7 bases are shared with TRBD2. Germline CDR1 is SQVTM and CDR2 is ANQGSEA. The CDR3 runs to 16 residues. The J segment lost 0 bases and the V segment lost 6 bases, leaving 12 bases of the junction unmatched. CDR3 DNA: TGCAGCGTCGGACCCCAACTAGCGCAAAGCACAGATACGCAGTATTTT. Translating it yields CSVGPQLAQSTDTQYF.

This clone has a handful of counts. The chain couples TRBV11-2 to TRBJ2-6; TRBD1 agrees at 8 bases. This CDR3 is built from 18 residues. V lost 0 bases, J lost 2 bases, and 6 bases stayed unmatched. CDR1 is SGHAT and CDR2 is FQNNGV in the germline V gene. CDR3 nucleotides: TGTGCCAGCAGCTTAGATGGACAGGGCAATACTGGGGCCAACGTCCTGACTTTC. Translation: CASSLDGQGNTGANVLTF.

The V call is TRBV5-1, the J call TRBJ2-2; D might be TRBD2 (6 bases). Between the trimmed V and J ends, which lost 4 bases and 0 bases, there was a span of 13 bases. Looked up from germline, CDR1 is SGHRS and CDR2 is YFSETQ. The CDR3 runs to 16 residues. CDR3 amino acids: CASSGRGISNTGELFF. DNA for the CDR3: TGCGCCAGCAGCGGACGCGGGATCTCGAACACCGGGGAGCTGTTTTTT.

This CDR3 reads CASSLSGSFATNEKLFF. The CDR3 DNA sequence: TGTGCCAGCAGCCTTTCGGGGTCCTTTGCAACTAATGAAAAACTGTTTTTT. The J gene is TRBJ1-4, the V gene TRBV13; D remains unclear. The CDR3 contains 17 residues. The germline V gene has CDR1 PRHDT and CDR2 FYEKMQ (reference sequence). With 5 bases removed from V and 0 bases from J, the gap between germline ends came to 16 bases.

This clone was observed a single time. The CDR3 region is CASSAGDLGTGELFF. CDR3 bases: TGCGCCAGCAGCGCAGGTGATCTGGGCACCGGGGAGCTGTTTTTT. V gene TRBV4-3 combines with J gene TRBJ2-2; the D is unclear. V lost 5 bases to trimming and J lost 4 bases, with 14 bases between them. The CDR3 is 15 amino acids. Germline values: CDR1 LGHNA, CDR2 YSLEER.

The chain has TRBV10-3 and TRBJ2-5; the match to TRBD1 covers 10 bases. The CDR3 covers 15 residues. With 2 bases clipped from V and 5 bases from J, the junction kept 5 bases outside the gene matches. Germline V gene sequence: CDR1 ENHRY, CDR2 SYGVKD. The CDR3 reads CAISEPGQGTETQYF. The DNA of the CDR3 is TGTGCCATCAGTGAGCCGGGACAGGGGACGGAGACCCAGTACTTC.

Written as DNA, the CDR3 is TGCGCCAGCAGCCAAGATTTACGCAGGGGCTATGGCTACACCTTC. Encoded protein: CASSQDLRRGYGYTF. The chain joins TRBV4-3 to TRBJ1-2; the D gene is possibly TRBD1 (6 bases). This CDR3 comprises 15 residues. V was shortened by 0 bases and J by 4 bases, with 12 bases between the two germline ends. Germline CDR1 LGHNA, CDR2 YSLEER.

This clone occurred a few times. The chain carries TRBV30 and TRBJ2-7; a possible D gene is TRBD2 (6 bases). The CDR3 sequence is 15 residues long. V lost 0 bases and J 7 bases, leaving 19 bases between the germline ends. In germline, CDR1 is GTSNPN, CDR2 SVGIG (reference sequence). DNA of the CDR3: TGTGCCTGGAGTGTTCTTTTTCCGGCCGGGGGAGAGCAGTACTTC. As protein: CAWSVLFPAGGEQYF.

This chain joins TRBV7-2 and TRBJ2-3; 10 bases are a match to TRBD2. Germline CDR1 is SGHTA and CDR2 is FQGNSA. V lost 6 bases, J lost 7 bases, and 10 bases stayed unmatched. The CDR3 consists of 15 residues. CDR3 sequence (DNA): TGTGCCAGCAGGCCTCCAGCGGGAGGGTCGAATACGCAGTATTTT. Protein sequence: CASRPPAGGSNTQYF.

The chain has TRBV5-4 and TRBJ2-1; a weak D match, TRBD1 (8 bases). This CDR3 contains 16 residues. V lost 5 bases, J lost 3 bases, and 18 bases lay in between. The germline V gene encodes CDR1 SGHNT and CDR2 YYREEE (reference sequence). CDR3 DNA: TGTGCCAGCAGTTTAGGGGGAGGGACAGGCTACAATGAGCAGTTCTTC. Translating it yields CASSLGGGTGYNEQFF. Using reference TRBV5-4 and TRBJ2-1 for the parts outside the CDR3, the full variable domain is ETGVTQSPTHLIKTRGQQVTLRCSSQSGHNTVSWYQQALGQGPQFIFQYYREEENGRGNFPPRFSGLQFPNYSSELNVNALELDDSALYLCASSLGGGTGYNEQFFGPGTRLTVL.

The rearrangement uses TRBV10-3 and TRBJ1-1; D gene uncertain. The CDR3 has 14 residues. Germline V CDR1 and CDR2: ENHRY, SYGVKD. Trimming removed 0 bases at V and 3 bases at J, with 8 bases between. The CDR3 DNA is TGTGCCATCAGTGAGTCGATCCGGGACACTGAAGCTTTCTTT. Amino acids: CAISESIRDTEAFF.

The count of this clone is one. This chain uses TRBV2 with TRBJ2-2; D might be TRBD1 (6 bases). CDR1 SNHLY and CDR2 FYNNEI come from the germline V gene. This CDR3 contains 15 residues. V lost 7 bases and J lost 4, with 16 bases in between. The CDR3 region has the DNA TGTGCCAGCACTATCGACAGGTCCGGCACCGGGGAGCTGTTTTTT. Translation gives CASTIDRSGTGELFF.

This clone was recorded a few times. This chain connects TRBV27 to TRBJ2-1, with 15 positions matching TRBD2. The CDR3 covers 18 residues. V was clipped by 4 bases and J by 4 bases; unmatched bases: 8. Germline loops: CDR1 MNHEY, CDR2 SMNVEV (reference sequence). In DNA form, the CDR3 reads TGTGCCAGCAGTTCCCCGGGACTAGCGGGAGGCCGGTACAATGAGCAGTTCTTC. This translates into CASSSPGLAGGRYNEQFF.

The rearrangement links TRBV29-1 to TRBJ2-1, with 7 bases identical to TRBD1. From germline, CDR1 is SQVTM and CDR2 ANQGSEA. The ends lost 8 bases at V and 6 bases at J; junction bases unmatched: 4. This CDR3 comprises 11 residues. DNA for the CDR3: TGCAGCTCTGGGACAGCCAATGAGCAGTTCTTC. Translated: CSSGTANEQFF.